The 31 T cell receptor beta chains below come from one sample, sequenced in a study of CD8+ T cells in alopecia areata. RNA extraction and reverse transcription yielded cDNA as sequencing template. The protocol was immunoSEQ multiplex PCR, while the TCRdb copy is restricted to in-frame clones and leaves out a portion. The table lists about 120,000 clones, roughly 69% of them singletons. The sequencing sample was made of CD4+ T cells sorted from blood. The receptors were gathered from a human donor in good health.

This chain joins TRBV30 and TRBJ2-2; D is ambiguous. Trimming shortened V by 2 bases and J by 6 bases, and 10 bases separated the two germline ends. The CDR3 is made up of 13 amino acids. Germline CDR1 is GTSNPN and CDR2 is SVGIG (reference sequence). CDR3 nucleotides: TGTGCCTGGAGTAACCAATTGCCCGGGGAGCTGTTTTTT. This encodes CAWSNQLPGELFF.

This clone was observed a few times. This chain uses TRBV29-1 with TRBJ1-1; D is uncertain. The V end was cut by 7 bases, the J end by 10 bases, with 16 bases between. This CDR3 contains 11 residues. Germline CDR1 and CDR2: SQVTM and ANQGSEA. As DNA, the CDR3 is TGCAGCGGTGGGGTGGGCTGGATAGCTTTCTTT. It encodes CSGGVGWIAFF.

The chain has TRBV14 and TRBJ2-7; D is ambiguous. V was shortened by 0 bases and J by 4 bases, with 7 bases between the two germline ends. Germline V gene sequence: CDR1 SGHDN, CDR2 FVKESK. The CDR3 is 13 amino acids. CDR3 in amino acids: CASSQEERYEQYF. CDR3 coding DNA: TGTGCCAGCAGCCAAGAGGAACGGTACGAGCAGTACTTC.

The V gene is TRBV30, the J gene TRBJ2-7; D not certain. This CDR3 has 12 residues. Germline values: CDR1 GTSNPN, CDR2 SVGIG (reference sequence). V shed 1 base and J shed 5 bases, with 9 bases lying between them. CDR3 coding DNA: TGTGCCTGGAGTGGAGGTCTTCACGAGCAGTACTTC. Translated: CAWSGGLHEQYF.

This rearrangement joins TRBV4-1 to TRBJ2-1; a possible D gene is TRBD2 (5 bases). V lost 0 bases, J lost 4 bases, and 7 bases lay in between. CDR3 length: 14 residues. From germline, CDR1 is MGHRA and CDR2 YSYEKL. CDR3 residues: CASSQDWEYNEQFF. The DNA of the CDR3 is TGCGCCAGCAGCCAAGATTGGGAGTACAATGAGCAGTTCTTC.

This chain links TRBV12-5 with TRBJ1-1, with D possibly being TRBD1 (5 bases). The CDR3 runs 16 residues. Trimming left V 7 bases short and J 1 base short, with 19 bases between. In germline, CDR1 is LGHNT, CDR2 FRNRAP. The CDR3 DNA reads as TGTGCTAGTGCCAACCCACAACAGGCCTCGAACACTGAAGCTTTCTTT. This sequence encodes CASANPQQASNTEAFF.

The chain has TRBV5-6 and TRBJ2-7; D gene ambiguous. The length of the CDR3 is 11 residues. Germline V CDR1 and CDR2: SGHDT, YYEEEE. The V end was cut by 4 bases, the J end by 4 bases, with 6 bases between. CDR3 nucleotides: TGTGCCAGCAGCGGCAAATACGAGCAGTACTTC. It translates to CASSGKYEQYF.

As DNA, the CDR3 is TGTGCCAGCAGCTTCACGAGCTATGGCTACACCTTC. Translating it yields CASSFTSYGYTF. The chain has TRBV7-2 and TRBJ1-2; D ambiguous. In germline, CDR1 is SGHTA, CDR2 FQGNSA. Trimming left V 3 bases short and J 4 bases short, with 6 bases between. The CDR3 is made up of 12 amino acids.

The chain carries TRBV7-3 and TRBJ2-2; D not resolved. Germline-derived CDR1 and CDR2 are SGHTA and FQGTGA. V was pared by 5 bases and J by 6 bases, with 13 bases between. The CDR3 covers 14 residues. Here the CDR3 reads CASSPSLIAGELFF. The CDR3 nucleotides read TGTGCCAGCAGCCCCTCGTTGATTGCCGGGGAGCTGTTTTTT.

The chain combines TRBV18 with TRBJ1-1; no clear D. CDR3 size: 13 residues. V dropped 4 bases and J dropped 3 bases, with 9 bases sitting between them. Germline CDR1 and CDR2: KGHSH and LQKENI. The CDR3 bases are TGTGCCAGCTCACGCTTGGACGACACTGAAGCTTTCTTT. It translates to CASSRLDDTEAFF.

This clone was observed a handful of times. The chain couples TRBV5-1 to TRBJ2-5; D may be TRBD2 (6 bases). The CDR3 is 14 residues long. Deletions cut 4 bases from V and 2 bases from J, with 12 bases between. Germline loops: CDR1 SGHRS, CDR2 YFSETQ. Here the CDR3 reads CASSRGTSQETQYF. As DNA, the CDR3 is TGCGCCAGCAGCCGCGGGACCTCACAAGAGACCCAGTACTTC.

Concerning this clone itself: This same CDR3 is encoded by further DNA sequences in the sample. The chain joins TRBV20-1 to TRBJ2-5; D call uncertain. Trimming cost V 3 bases and J 3 bases, with 2 bases left between them. Germline V gene sequence: CDR1 DFQATT, CDR2 SNEGSKA (reference sequence). The CDR3 extends over 10 amino acids. This CDR3 reads CSASKETQYF. CDR3 bases: TGCAGTGCTAGTAAAGAGACCCAGTACTTC.

For this clone: Within the sample, other DNA sequences also encode this same CDR3. The chain is built from TRBV30 and TRBJ1-1; D uncertain. Trimming took 0 bases from V and 1 from J, leaving 6 bases between them. Germline values: CDR1 GTSNPN, CDR2 SVGIG (reference sequence). The CDR3 runs to 13 residues. CDR3 sequence (DNA): TGTGCCTGGAGTGTAACCCGGAACACTGAAGCTTTCTTT. It is translated as CAWSVTRNTEAFF.

In its sample, this clone was seen a few times. This chain links TRBV25-1 with TRBJ2-4; D might be TRBD1 (6 bases). The germline V and J ends were trimmed by 4 bases and 1 base, with 14 bases remaining between them. Germline V lookup: CDR1 MGHDK, CDR2 SYGVNS. The CDR3 contains 16 residues. The CDR3 protein is CASSVTLDSAKNIQYF. The CDR3 DNA is TGTGCCAGCAGTGTGACCTTGGACAGCGCCAAAAACATTCAGTACTTC.

CDR3 DNA sequence: TGTGCCAGTAGTACAACAGGGAACTCTGGAAACACCATATATTTT. It encodes CASSTTGNSGNTIYF. This chain connects TRBV19 to TRBJ1-3; possibly TRBD1 for D (6 bases). The CDR3 is 15 residues long. Germline V gene data show CDR1 as LNHDA and CDR2 as SQIVND (reference sequence). Trimming took 4 bases from V and 0 from J, leaving 10 bases between them.

The chain employs TRBV5-6 and TRBJ1-2; 7 bases align to TRBD1. The germline V gene encodes CDR1 SGHDT and CDR2 YYEEEE. The CDR3 spans 15 residues. With 1 base clipped from V and 0 bases from J, the junction kept 3 bases outside the gene matches. In DNA form, the CDR3 reads TGTGCCAGCAGCTTGCTACAGGGGACTAACTATGGCTACACCTTC. Translated, it gives CASSLLQGTNYGYTF.

This chain links TRBV7-6 with TRBJ2-7; TRBD2 agrees at 11 bases. Trimming took 4 bases from V and 6 from J; bases not matched to a gene: 5. The CDR3 loop spans 14 amino acids. Germline CDR1 SGHVS, CDR2 FNYEAQ. The CDR3 coding sequence is TGTGCCAGCAGCTCCACTAGCGGGGGTGTCGAGCAGTACTTC. It translates to CASSSTSGGVEQYF.

This sequence joins TRBV4-2 and TRBJ1-6, with D uncertain. The germline V gene has CDR1 LGHNA and CDR2 YNFKEQ. The V and J ends lost 0 bases and 0 bases respectively, with 9 bases between them. The CDR3 is 17 residues long. The CDR3 coding sequence is TGTGCCAGCAGCCAAGATCGGAGCAGCTCCTATAATTCACCCCTCCACTTT. Its translation: CASSQDRSSSYNSPLHF.

By share, this clone ranks as medium-sized. The genes are TRBV11-1 and TRBJ2-1; 12 positions match TRBD2. Germline CDR1 is SGHAT and CDR2 is FQDESV (reference sequence). J lost 1 base, V lost 5 bases, and 6 bases had no gene match. The CDR3 loop spans 17 amino acids. CDR3 DNA sequence: TGTGCCAGCAGCACTCTAGCGGGGGGGTTGTCCTACAATGAGCAGTTCTTC. This codes for CASSTLAGGLSYNEQFF.

CDR3 residues: CASSPAWDAETQYF. The CDR3 DNA reads as TGTGCCAGCAGTCCGGCCTGGGACGCCGAGACCCAGTACTTC. The chain links TRBV6-5 to TRBJ2-5; either TRBD1 or TRBD2 may supply D (5 bases each). In germline, CDR1 is MNHEY, CDR2 SVGAGI. V lost 5 bases and J 5 bases, leaving 15 bases between the germline ends. CDR3 length: 14 residues.

CDR3 sequence (DNA): TGTGCCTGGAGGGGCAAGGGGGCAGGCAGCAATCAGCCCCAGCATTTT. Protein product: CAWRGKGAGSNQPQHF. V gene TRBV30 combines with J gene TRBJ1-5; TRBD1 matches at 7 bases. Germline V gene sequence: CDR1 GTSNPN, CDR2 SVGIG (reference sequence). This CDR3 spans 16 amino acids. J lost 1 base, V lost 3 bases, and 9 bases had no gene match.

This rearrangement joins TRBV13 to TRBJ1-2; possible D gene TRBD1, 5 bases. Germline CDR1 reads PRHDT; CDR2 reads FYEKMQ (reference sequence). V was shortened by 3 bases and J by 8 bases, with 13 bases between the two germline ends. The CDR3 runs to 13 residues. CDR3 in DNA: TGTGCCAGCAGCTTCGGGGGTCCGGAGGGCTACACCTTC. Its translation: CASSFGGPEGYTF.

This clone was counted only a few times. The genes are TRBV5-6 and TRBJ1-1, with 7 positions matching TRBD1. The CDR3 has 16 residues. The V and J ends lost 5 bases and 3 bases, in that order; junction bases with no gene match: 13. Germline V lookup: CDR1 SGHDT, CDR2 YYEEEE. The CDR3 coding sequence is TGTGCCAGCAGATTGAGACAGGGCCTCGGGGACACTGAAGCTTTCTTT. It translates to CASRLRQGLGDTEAFF. The whole variable domain, filled in from reference TRBV5-6 and TRBJ1-1, reads DAGVTQSPTHLIKTRGQQVTLRCSPKSGHDTVSWYQQALGQGPQFIFQYYEEEERQRGNFPDRFSGHQFPNYSSELNVNALLLGDSALYLCASRLRQGLGDTEAFFGQGTRLTVV.

With respect to this clone: At one of its ends the junction is not consistent with the germline gene, which may arise from a read error. This chain uses TRBV5-1 with TRBJ2-7; D gene uncertain. From germline, CDR1 is SGHRS and CDR2 YFSETQ. The CDR3 sequence is 13 residues long. CDR3 sequence (DNA): TGCGCCAGCAGCTTGCAAGTCTCCAGCGAGCCGTACTTC. The encoded protein is CASSLQVSSEPYF.

The CDR3 region has the DNA TGTGCCTGGACCCAAGAAAGCTCCTACAATGAGCAGTTCTTC. Encoded protein: CAWTQESSYNEQFF. The genes are TRBV30 and TRBJ2-1; no definite D call. V was shortened by 4 bases and J by 0 bases, with 10 bases between the two germline ends. This CDR3 is 14 amino acids long. The germline V gene encodes CDR1 GTSNPN and CDR2 SVGIG (reference sequence). Full variable domain (rest looked up from reference TRBV30 and TRBJ2-1): SQTIHQWPATLVQPVGSPLSLECTVEGTSNPNLYWYRQAAGRGLQLLFYSVGIGQISSEVPQNLSASRPQDRQFILSSKKLLLSDSGFYLCAWTQESSYNEQFFGPGTRLTVL.

CDR3 DNA sequence: TGTGCCTGGAGTCTGAGCTCTGGGGCCAACGTCCTGACTTTC. Its protein is CAWSLSSGANVLTF. The V call is TRBV30, the J call TRBJ2-6; no reliable D call. V was trimmed by 2 bases and J by 0 bases, leaving 5 bases between them. CDR3 length equals 14 residues. CDR1 and CDR2 from the germline V gene are GTSNPN and SVGIG (reference sequence).

The table lists this clone with a few counts. V is TRBV2 and J is TRBJ1-2; maybe TRBD1 (6 bases). The CDR3 runs 14 residues. V was cut by 7 bases and J by 8 bases, with 20 bases left in between. Per germline, CDR1 SNHLY and CDR2 FYNNEI. CDR3 nucleotide sequence: TGTGCCAGCACCCCGGAGTGGGGGGCAGCCGGCTACACCTTC. It encodes CASTPEWGAAGYTF.

This chain links TRBV6-1 with TRBJ2-7; D remains ambiguous. The CDR3 contains 15 residues. Trimming shortened V by 7 bases and J by 2 bases, and 18 bases separated the two germline ends. From germline, CDR1 is MNHNS and CDR2 SASEGT. The CDR3 protein is CASTLTSQGPYEQYF. The CDR3 bases are TGTGCCAGCACCCTCACTTCCCAAGGTCCCTACGAGCAGTACTTC.

The V gene is TRBV2, the J gene TRBJ2-1, with unresolved D. CDR3 size: 15 residues. Germline CDR1 is SNHLY and CDR2 is FYNNEI. V lost 7 bases and J lost 0, with 13 bases in between. The DNA of the CDR3 is TGTGCCAGCAAGTGGCAGGCCTCCTCCTACAATGAGCAGTTCTTC. Protein: CASKWQASSYNEQFF.

This clone was seen a handful of times. The gene calls are TRBV18 and TRBJ2-7, with D perhaps TRBD1 or TRBD2 (5 bases each). The CDR3 runs to 13 residues. The germline CDR1 and CDR2 sequences are KGHSH and LQKENI. Deletions cut 3 bases from V and 4 bases from J, with 10 bases between. For the CDR3, the DNA is TGTGCCAGCTCACCCGGGGCTAATTACGAGCAGTACTTC. It yields the protein CASSPGANYEQYF.

The chain links TRBV4-1 to TRBJ2-3; TRBD2 is a possible D gene (7 bases). This CDR3 is 14 amino acids long. V gave up 1 base and J gave up 5 bases, with 10 bases separating them. Per the germline V gene, CDR1 is MGHRA and CDR2 is YSYEKL. The CDR3 region is CASSQVGGGDTQYF. The CDR3 region has the DNA TGCGCCAGCAGCCAAGTAGGGGGGGGAGATACGCAGTATTTT.